Presented here are 28 T cell receptor beta chains from one specimen sequenced in a study of neurological immune-mediated disorders. Each CDR3 protein gets one entry after TCRdb re-called the 5' RACE reads with MiXCR. This sample has about 53,000 distinct CDR3 sequences, with 8% to 9% found just once. The time point denotes: longitudinal time-point 3. What was sequenced was PBMCs. The receptor source for this set is a woman in her thirties or forties in good health.

This clonotype was observed many times. V usage is TRBV12-3 or TRBV12-4 and J usage is TRBJ1-2; TRBD1 matches at 7 bases. V trimming: 6 bases; J trimming: 10 bases; junction bases outside the gene matches: 8. CDR3 length equals 12 residues. The CDR3 spells CASSQPQGIYTF. The CDR3 DNA follows: TGTGCCAGCAGCCAGCCACAGGGGATCTACACCTTC.

Ten or more counts support this clonotype. The CDR3 nucleotides read TGTGCCAGCAGTTCTATTGACACCCTGAACACTGAAGCTTTCTTT. Amino acid sequence: CASSSIDTLNTEAFF. V gene TRBV6-2 or TRBV6-3 combines with J gene TRBJ1-1; D unclear. CDR3 length: 15 amino acids. Germline CDR1 MNHEY, CDR2 SVGEGT. Trimming took 4 bases from V and 0 from J, leaving 12 bases between them.

There are a few counts of this clonotype. The genes are TRBV5-1 and TRBJ2-3, with 7 bases lining up with TRBD1. V lost 4 bases, J lost 1 base, and 6 bases stayed unmatched. This CDR3 is 15 amino acids long. Germline V gene lookup returns CDR1 SGHRS and CDR2 YFSETQ. DNA of the CDR3: TGCGCCAGCAGCCGTACAGGGGTGGGCACAGATACGCAGTATTTT. It encodes CASSRTGVGTDTQYF.

V and J are TRBV2 and TRBJ1-6; D possibly corresponds to TRBD1 (6 bases). Germline-derived CDR1 and CDR2 are SNHLY and FYNNEI. Trimming cost V 8 bases and J 9 bases, with 14 bases left between them. The CDR3 covers 13 residues. The CDR3 bases are TGTGCCAGCCAGGGGCAGGGGAGTTCACCCCTCCACTTT. Translating it yields CASQGQGSSPLHF.

This clonotype was seen many times. Written as DNA, the CDR3 is TGTGCCAGCAGTCCGGGACAGTTAATAAGAAACACCATATATTTT. Residues: CASSPGQLIRNTIYF. V is TRBV6-5 and J is TRBJ1-3, with 7 nucleotides matching TRBD1. V trimming: 5 bases; J trimming: 5 bases; junction bases outside the gene matches: 9. Germline assignment: CDR1 MNHEY and CDR2 SVGAGI. The CDR3 length is 15 residues.

Many counts were recorded for this clonotype. The CDR3 bases are TGCAGTACGCTAAGACCCTCTAGCAATCAGCCCCAGCATTTT. Encoded protein: CSTLRPSSNQPQHF. This chain connects TRBV20-1 to TRBJ1-5; D remains unclear. Trimming cost V 8 bases and J 0 bases, with 14 bases left between them. Germline CDR1 and CDR2: DFQATT and SNEGSKA (reference sequence). This CDR3 has 14 residues.

This clonotype appeared many times. The chain uses TRBV9 and TRBJ2-3, with 12 bases that match TRBD1. This CDR3 is built from 17 residues. The germline gives CDR1 SGDLS, CDR2 YYNGEE. With V trimmed by 4 bases and J by 5 bases, 11 bases remained unmatched. CDR3 region: CASSSPRGQGAQDTQYF. CDR3 nucleotides: TGTGCCAGCAGCTCCCCCCGGGGACAGGGGGCCCAAGATACGCAGTATTTT.

This clonotype was seen at least ten times. The V and J genes are TRBV11-2 and TRBJ2-7; D tentatively fits TRBD1 or TRBD2 (6 bases each). This CDR3 is 14 amino acids long. In germline, CDR1 is SGHAT, CDR2 FQNNGV. V was shortened by 2 bases and J by 4 bases, with 12 bases between the two germline ends. This chain's CDR3 is CASSLPGGLYEQYF. In DNA form, the CDR3 reads TGTGCCAGCAGCTTACCCGGGGGCCTATACGAGCAGTACTTC.

The sample holds many counts of this clonotype. The V call is TRBV15, the J call TRBJ1-5, with TRBD1 identical over 8 bases. This CDR3 has 15 residues. V lost 2 bases and J lost 3; bases outside the gene matches: 3. Germline V gives CDR1 LNHNV, CDR2 YYDKDF (reference sequence). DNA of the CDR3: TGTGCCACCAGCAGACGGACAGGGATCAATCAGCCCCAGCATTTT. Translation gives CATSRRTGINQPQHF.

This clonotype was counted many times. This chain links TRBV7-2 with TRBJ2-7, with 7 bases that match TRBD2. Per germline, CDR1 SGHTA and CDR2 FQGNSA. The CDR3 runs to 13 residues. The V segment lost 1 base and the J segment 6 bases; nucleotides outside the gene matches: 3. CDR3 nucleotide sequence: TGTGCCAGCAGCTTAGGGGGGGGACCCGAGCAGTACTTC. It encodes CASSLGGGPEQYF.

Worth noting for this clonotype: A much bigger clone sits one base away, suggesting this may be a read error. The gene calls are TRBV20-1 and TRBJ2-7; unclear D gene. Trimming cost V 0 bases and J 2 bases, with 11 bases left between them. CDR1 is DFQATT and CDR2 is SNEGSKA in the germline V gene (reference sequence). CDR3 size: 14 residues. The DNA for the CDR3 is TGCAGTGCTAGAGATCTTCCAGTAACCTACGAGCAGTACTTC. It is translated as CSARDLPVTYEQYF.

This clonotype was seen repeatedly, ten times or more. V and J are TRBV5-1 and TRBJ2-7; the D call may be TRBD1 or TRBD2 (5 bases each). The germline V and J ends were trimmed by 0 bases and 2 bases, with 15 bases remaining between them. CDR1 is SGHRS and CDR2 is YFSETQ in the germline V gene. The CDR3 has 16 residues. In DNA form, the CDR3 reads TGCGCCAGCAGCTTGGGGGGAAGAGAGGGGCCCTACGAGCAGTACTTC. This gives the protein CASSLGGREGPYEQYF.

This clonotype has a count of ten or more. The V and J genes are TRBV5-6 and TRBJ1-1; 8 positions agree with TRBD1. This CDR3 is 14 amino acids long. Unmatched junction bases numbered 6, after V lost 4 bases and J lost 4 bases. The germline CDR1 and CDR2 sequences are SGHDT and YYEEEE. The CDR3 DNA follows: TGTGCCAGCAGCACCGGACAGGGTGGCACTGAAGCTTTCTTT. Protein sequence: CASSTGQGGTEAFF.

This clonotype has a count of ten or more. The rearrangement joins TRBV5-1 to TRBJ1-5, with a weak D call TRBD1 (6 bases). CDR1 and CDR2 from the germline V gene are SGHRS and YFSETQ. This CDR3 spans 13 amino acids. The germline V and J ends were trimmed by 5 bases and 4 bases, with 10 bases remaining between them. This CDR3 is CASSPTGNQPQHF. The CDR3 DNA sequence: TGCGCCAGCAGTCCTACAGGGAATCAGCCCCAGCATTTT. Based on the CDR3 plus reference TRBV5-1 and TRBJ1-5, the full variable domain is KAGVTQTPRYLIKTRGQQVTLSCSPISGHRSVSWYQQTPGQGLQFLFEYFSETQRNKGNFPGRFSGRQFSNSRSEMNVSTLELGDSALYLCASSPTGNQPQHFGDGTRLSIL.

In its sample, this clonotype was seen many times. V usage is TRBV12-3 or TRBV12-4 and J usage is TRBJ1-1; weak D call: TRBD1 (6 bases). With 6 bases removed from V and 6 bases from J, the gap between germline ends came to 20 bases. This CDR3 region has 15 residues. Here the CDR3 reads CASRPTSGVRAEAFF. For the CDR3, the DNA is TGTGCCAGCAGGCCTACTTCAGGGGTTAGGGCTGAAGCTTTCTTT.

In its sample, this clonotype was seen many times. The rearrangement uses TRBV9 and TRBJ2-3, with D possibly TRBD2 on 6 matching bases. The ends were cut back, 3 bases at V and 7 bases at J, with 15 bases in the middle. The CDR3 has 14 residues. Germline CDR1 is SGDLS and CDR2 is YYNGEE. The CDR3: CASSADPGLNTQYF. CDR3 coding DNA: TGTGCCAGCAGCGCCGACCCGGGACTTAATACGCAGTATTTT.

This clonotype has a count of ten or more. The rearrangement uses TRBV5-8 and TRBJ2-7, with D perhaps given as TRBD1 or TRBD2 (5 bases each). The length of the CDR3 is 13 residues. V was cut by 2 bases and J by 4 bases, with 10 bases left in between. The germline CDR1 and CDR2 sequences are SGHTS and YDEGEE. As DNA, the CDR3 is TGTGCCAGCAGCTTCTCAGGGAGTTACGAGCAGTACTTC. Its translation is CASSFSGSYEQYF.

The table lists this clonotype with many counts. V gene TRBV20-1 combines with J gene TRBJ1-2; weak D call: TRBD1 (6 bases). The CDR3 runs 14 residues. Germline-derived CDR1 and CDR2 are DFQATT and SNEGSKA (reference sequence). The CDR3 loop is CSTSRQEGYYGYTF. In nucleotides, the CDR3 is TGCAGCACCTCCCGACAGGAGGGGTACTATGGCTACACCTTC.

This clonotype was observed a handful of times. The chain recombines TRBV7-2 with TRBJ2-7; TRBD1 aligns across 9 bases. This CDR3 has 14 amino acids. From germline, CDR1 is SGHTA and CDR2 FQGNSA. The V and J ends lost 5 bases and 7 bases, in that order; junction bases with no gene match: 9. For the CDR3, the DNA is TGTGCCAGCAGCCACCGGACAGGGGACAGAGAGCAGTACTTC. Its translation: CASSHRTGDREQYF.

This clonotype was picked up many times. The V gene is TRBV9, the J gene TRBJ2-7; D unclear. V lost 3 bases to trimming and J lost 0 bases, with 10 bases between them. Per germline, CDR1 SGDLS and CDR2 YYNGEE. The CDR3 loop spans 14 amino acids. The CDR3 sequence: CASSDGPLSYEQYF. DNA for the CDR3: TGTGCCAGCAGCGACGGGCCCCTCTCCTACGAGCAGTACTTC.

The table lists this clonotype with many counts. For the CDR3, the DNA is TGTGCCAGCAGCCCAGCTAGCGGAAGCACAGATACGCAGTATTTT. This codes for CASSPASGSTDTQYF. The J gene is TRBJ2-3, the V gene TRBV7-3; TRBD2 aligns across 7 bases. Trimming cost V 5 bases and J 0 bases; bases outside gene matches: 5. Germline assignment: CDR1 SGHTA and CDR2 FQGTGA. The CDR3 has 15 residues.

The rearrangement uses TRBV7-3 and TRBJ1-1, with D possibly being TRBD1 (6 bases). V dropped 5 bases and J dropped 3 bases, with 10 bases sitting between them. Germline V gives CDR1 SGHTA, CDR2 FQGTGA. The CDR3 totals 13 residues. This CDR3 is CASSKTGYTEAFF. The CDR3 DNA follows: TGTGCCAGCAGCAAGACAGGTTACACTGAAGCTTTCTTT.

This clonotype was seen at least ten times. The chain recombines TRBV20-1 with TRBJ2-1; 9 bases line up with TRBD2. The germline V gene encodes CDR1 DFQATT and CDR2 SNEGSKA (reference sequence). This CDR3 comprises 13 residues. The trim removed 6 bases at V and 9 bases at J, leaving 9 bases unmatched. The CDR3 region is CSATEGLASEQFF. CDR3 nucleotides: TGCAGTGCCACTGAGGGACTAGCAAGTGAGCAGTTCTTC.

This clonotype was detected a few times. The chain recombines TRBV7-9 with TRBJ2-7; 7 positions match TRBD1. Germline trimming cut 5 bases from V and 3 bases from J; bases unmatched to any gene: 4. The germline CDR1 and CDR2 sequences are SEHNR and FQNEAQ (reference sequence). This CDR3 is 13 amino acids long. The CDR3 nucleotides are TGTGCCAGCAGCCGGGACAGATACTACGAGCAGTACTTC. Translation: CASSRDRYYEQYF.

In this sample, this clonotype turned up many times. The chain uses TRBV14 and TRBJ2-7, with D unclear. Germline CDR1 reads SGHDN; CDR2 reads FVKESK. The CDR3 spans 11 residues. V lost 4 bases and J lost 3, with 4 bases in between. CDR3 sequence: CASSRFYEQYF. CDR3 bases: TGTGCCAGCAGCCGGTTCTACGAGCAGTACTTC.

This clonotype has a count of ten or more. This chain connects TRBV10-3 to TRBJ2-3, with 11 bases aligning to TRBD2. CDR1 and CDR2 (germline): ENHRY, SYGVKD. J gave up 4 bases and V 5 bases, and 8 bases lay outside the gene matches. There are 16 residues in the CDR3. The CDR3 DNA reads as TGTGCCATCAGTCACGGGCTAGCGGGGGGCGCAGATACGCAGTATTTT. It is translated as CAISHGLAGGADTQYF.

Remarks on this clonotype: Given a much more abundant clone one base away, this may be a read error. V usage is TRBV20-1 and J usage is TRBJ1-1; 7 nucleotides agree with TRBD1. The J segment lost 4 bases and the V segment lost 2 bases, leaving 7 bases of the junction unmatched. Germline CDR1 and CDR2: DFQATT and SNEGSKA (reference sequence). The CDR3 runs to 14 residues. The CDR3 sequence: CSARTTGLVTEAFF. Here the CDR3 DNA reads TGCAGTGCTAGAACGACAGGGTTGGTCACTGAAGCTTTCTTT.

At least ten counts were recorded for this clonotype. The V gene is TRBV20-1, the J gene TRBJ1-1; TRBD1 might be the D (6 bases). V shed 3 bases and J shed 1 base, with 9 bases lying between them. The CDR3 is 13 amino acids. Germline CDR1 and CDR2: DFQATT and SNEGSKA (reference sequence). The CDR3: CSASKGQNTEAFF. CDR3 in DNA: TGCAGTGCTAGTAAGGGACAGAACACTGAAGCTTTCTTT.